This T cell receptor beta chain was observed in a study of OX40 agonist ivuxolimab in advanced cancers. This CDR3 comprises 14 residues. Germline V gene lookup returns CDR1 KGHSH and CDR2 LQKENI. With 3 bases clipped from V and 8 bases from J, the junction kept 5 bases outside the gene matches. The data were produced by immunoSEQ multiplex PCR, yet TCRdb's version contains in-frame clones alone and is incomplete. The sample gives tens of thousands of clones, around 87% of which show up once; less than 0.4% is in the top ten. The rearrangement joins TRBV18 to TRBJ2-1, with 9 bases identical to TRBD1. The TCR comes from an adult with an advanced solid tumor such as melanoma, head and neck, liver or kidney cancer. Material: CD4+ or CD8+ T cells sorted from blood, obtained in a trial of the OX40 agonist ivuxolimab. CDR3 amino acids: CASSPGQGYDEQFF. CDR3 in DNA: TGTGCCAGCTCACCTGGACAGGGGTACGATGAGCAGTTCTTC.